These T cell receptor beta chains were read from a single sample in a study of beta chain features in type 1 diabetes. Libraries were prepared by immunoSEQ multiplex PCR; TCRdb keeps only in-frame clonotypes and omits some of them. The sample lists 500,000 to 700,000 clones; around 15% were seen once. Sequenced material: naive CD4+ T cells from blood. The receptors were gathered from a man aged 18 to 29 in good health. Each CDR3 is given with its conserved first and last residue. D genes are given only for firm matches. Where a row states a size, it is once, few, many or the class of an expanded clone; other rows omit it.

D gene: -; clone size: -; CDR3 length: 17; J gene: TRBJ2-5; V gene: TRBV28; CDR3 DNA: TGTGCCAGCAGTTTATTTAGGGCACGGGGGTTGGAAGAGACCCAGTACTTC; CDR3 protein: CASSLFRARGLEETQYF
D gene: -; clone size: -; CDR3 length: 15; J gene: TRBJ1-1; V gene: TRBV7-9; CDR3 DNA: TGTGCCAGCAGCTTATCCGTGGGATCGTACACTGAAGCTTTCTTT; CDR3 protein: CASSLSVGSYTEAFF
D gene: TRBD1; clone size: -; CDR3 length: 14; J gene: TRBJ2-4; V gene: TRBV6-5; CDR3 DNA: TGTGCCAGCAGTACCAGGACAGGGGGAAACATTCAGTACTTC; CDR3 protein: CASSTRTGGNIQYF
D gene: -; clone size: few; CDR3 length: 14; J gene: TRBJ2-2; V gene: TRBV5-4; CDR3 DNA: TGTGCCAGCTCACGACAGGAGAGGACCGGGGAGCTGTTTTTT; CDR3 protein: CASSRQERTGELFF
D gene: TRBD1; clone size: -; CDR3 length: 15; J gene: TRBJ2-3; V gene: TRBV9; CDR3 DNA: TGTGCCAGCAGCGCGGGACAGAGACGCACAGATACGCAGTATTTT; CDR3 protein: CASSAGQRRTDTQYF
D gene: -; clone size: few; CDR3 length: 12; J gene: TRBJ2-2; V gene: TRBV9; CDR3 DNA: TGTGCCAGCAGCCTTGACTCCGGGGAGCTGTTTTTT; CDR3 protein: CASSLDSGELFF
D gene: -; clone size: few; CDR3 length: 13; J gene: TRBJ2-2; V gene: TRBV7-2; CDR3 DNA: TGTGCCAGTGAGGGTTTTCGCACCGGGGAGCTGTTTTTT; CDR3 protein: CASEGFRTGELFF
D gene: -; clone size: few; CDR3 length: 15; J gene: TRBJ1-2; V gene: TRBV7-6; CDR3 DNA: TGTGCCAGCAGCCCTATAGGGGGTGTGAACTATGGCTACACCTTC; CDR3 protein: CASSPIGGVNYGYTF
D gene: -; clone size: -; CDR3 length: 12; J gene: TRBJ2-7; V gene: TRBV29-1; CDR3 DNA: TGCAGCGTTGATGACCAGGGGTTCGAGCAGTACTTC; CDR3 protein: CSVDDQGFEQYF
D gene: TRBD2; clone size: few; CDR3 length: 18; J gene: TRBJ2-7; V gene: TRBV29-1; CDR3 DNA: TGCAGCGTTGTGACAGGGCCTATTAGCGGGGGGAGCTCCTACGAGCAGTACTTC; CDR3 protein: CSVVTGPISGGSSYEQYF
D gene: -; clone size: -; CDR3 length: 14; J gene: TRBJ2-5; V gene: TRBV5-1; CDR3 DNA: TGCGCCAGCAGCCCAGGGACAAACCAAGAGACCCAGTACTTC; CDR3 protein: CASSPGTNQETQYF
D gene: -; clone size: few; CDR3 length: 17; J gene: TRBJ1-1; V gene: TRBV4-3; CDR3 DNA: TGCGCCAGCAGCCCAGACCTGGTCCGGGCCATGAACACTGAAGCTTTCTTT; CDR3 protein: CASSPDLVRAMNTEAFF
D gene: TRBD1; clone size: few; CDR3 length: 14; J gene: TRBJ2-2; V gene: TRBV4-2; CDR3 DNA: TGTGCCAGCAGCCCTGGACAGGGAACCGGGGAGCTGTTTTTT; CDR3 protein: CASSPGQGTGELFF
D gene: -; clone size: few; CDR3 length: 12; J gene: TRBJ2-2; V gene: TRBV7-2; CDR3 DNA: TGTGCCAGCAGTAGGTCCACCGGGGAGCTGTTTTTT; CDR3 protein: CASSRSTGELFF
D gene: -; clone size: -; CDR3 length: 14; J gene: TRBJ2-7; V gene: TRBV28; CDR3 DNA: TGTGCCAGCGGGGCCCTGACAGAACGAAACGAGCAGTACTTC; CDR3 protein: CASGALTERNEQYF
D gene: -; clone size: -; CDR3 length: 14; J gene: TRBJ2-7; V gene: TRBV7-2; CDR3 DNA: TGTGCCAGCAGCTTAAGTTATAAGGAGCACGAGCAGTACTTC; CDR3 protein: CASSLSYKEHEQYF
D gene: -; clone size: -; CDR3 length: 15; J gene: TRBJ2-7; V gene: TRBV2; CDR3 DNA: TGTGCCAGCAGTGAATCGGGAGTCCCTAGATCCGAGCAGTACTTC; CDR3 protein: CASSESGVPRSEQYF
D gene: -; clone size: few; CDR3 length: 14; J gene: TRBJ2-5; V gene: TRBV29-1; CDR3 DNA: TGCAGCGTTGAAGATGTGGCAGGGAGGGAGACCCAGTACTTC; CDR3 protein: CSVEDVAGRETQYF
D gene: TRBD1; clone size: -; CDR3 length: 15; J gene: TRBJ1-5; V gene: TRBV6-5; CDR3 DNA: TGTGCCAGCAGTCAAGGGGGCGCAGATGCTCAGCCCCAGCATTTT; CDR3 protein: CASSQGGADAQPQHF
D gene: -; clone size: -; CDR3 length: 12; J gene: TRBJ2-7; V gene: TRBV25-1; CDR3 DNA: TGTGCCAGCAGATTTGGGCTGGGGGAGCAGTACTTC; CDR3 protein: CASRFGLGEQYF
D gene: -; clone size: few; CDR3 length: 15; J gene: TRBJ2-3; V gene: TRBV9; CDR3 DNA: TGTGCCAGCAGCGTAGAGGACTCGTGGAGGAATACGCAGTATTTT; CDR3 protein: CASSVEDSWRNTQYF
D gene: -; clone size: -; CDR3 length: 13; J gene: TRBJ2-1; V gene: TRBV6-6; CDR3 DNA: TGTGCCAGCAGCACGACTAGGCTTAACGAGCAGTTCTTC; CDR3 protein: CASSTTRLNEQFF
D gene: TRBD2; clone size: -; CDR3 length: 14; J gene: TRBJ2-3; V gene: TRBV27; CDR3 DNA: TGTGCCAGCAGACTAGCGGGAGGGGCAGATACGCAGTATTTT; CDR3 protein: CASRLAGGADTQYF
D gene: -; clone size: few; CDR3 length: 14; J gene: TRBJ1-2; V gene: TRBV4-2; CDR3 DNA: TGTGCCAGCAGCCAAGAATTAGCGAACTATGGCTACACCTTC; CDR3 protein: CASSQELANYGYTF
D gene: -; clone size: few; CDR3 length: 17; J gene: TRBJ2-3; V gene: TRBV28; CDR3 DNA: TGTGCCAGCAGTTTCTCCAGGCCCGGACGAGGAGCAGATACGCAGTATTTT; CDR3 protein: CASSFSRPGRGADTQYF
D gene: -; clone size: few; CDR3 length: 13; J gene: TRBJ2-2; V gene: TRBV19; CDR3 DNA: TGTGCCAGTAGTATGGGCTGGAACAGTTTGCTGTTTTTT; CDR3 protein: CASSMGWNSLLFF
D gene: TRBD1; clone size: -; CDR3 length: 15; J gene: TRBJ1-1; V gene: TRBV7-9; CDR3 DNA: TGTGCCAGCAGCAGGCGACAGGGAGCCAACACTGAAGCTTTCTTT; CDR3 protein: CASSRRQGANTEAFF
D gene: -; clone size: -; CDR3 length: 16; J gene: TRBJ1-2; V gene: TRBV27; CDR3 DNA: TGTGCCAGCAGTTTATACGGAACACAAAAGACTTATGGCTACACCTTC; CDR3 protein: CASSLYGTQKTYGYTF
D gene: TRBD2; clone size: -; CDR3 length: 18; J gene: TRBJ2-1; V gene: TRBV18; CDR3 DNA: TGTGCCAGCTCACCCCTACTAGCGGGCCGTCTTCTGGACAATGAGCAGTTCTTC; CDR3 protein: CASSPLLAGRLLDNEQFF
D gene: -; clone size: few; CDR3 length: 13; J gene: TRBJ2-1; V gene: TRBV28; CDR3 DNA: TGTGCCAGCAGTGATGGGACCTACAATGAGCAGTTCTTC; CDR3 protein: CASSDGTYNEQFF
D gene: TRBD1; clone size: -; CDR3 length: 15; J gene: TRBJ1-2; V gene: TRBV7-8; CDR3 DNA: TGTGCCAGCAGCCCTCGCCCGGGACAGCTTTATGGCTACACCTTC; CDR3 protein: CASSPRPGQLYGYTF
D gene: -; clone size: few; CDR3 length: 15; J gene: TRBJ2-5; V gene: TRBV10-3; CDR3 DNA: TGTGCCATCAGTGAGCAGGGGAGGGGGCAAGAGACCCAGTACTTC; CDR3 protein: CAISEQGRGQETQYF
D gene: TRBD1; clone size: few; CDR3 length: 17; J gene: TRBJ1-6; V gene: TRBV9; CDR3 DNA: TGTGCCAGCAGCTCCCGACAGGGGAGCTCCTATAATTCACCCCTCCACTTT; CDR3 protein: CASSSRQGSSYNSPLHF
D gene: -; clone size: few; CDR3 length: 18; J gene: TRBJ2-1; V gene: TRBV11-2; CDR3 DNA: TGTGCCAGCAGCTTAGCGCCTTCCGCGGGACTGAATGACAATGAGCAGTTCTTC; CDR3 protein: CASSLAPSAGLNDNEQFF
D gene: -; clone size: few; CDR3 length: 16; J gene: TRBJ1-5; V gene: TRBV28; CDR3 DNA: TGTGCCAGCAGTTTCATAGGGTTGGGAAGCAATCAGCCCCAGCATTTT; CDR3 protein: CASSFIGLGSNQPQHF
D gene: TRBD1; clone size: few; CDR3 length: 14; J gene: TRBJ1-1; V gene: TRBV2; CDR3 DNA: TGTGCCAGCACCGCGGACAGGGTGAACACTGAAGCTTTCTTT; CDR3 protein: CASTADRVNTEAFF
D gene: -; clone size: few; CDR3 length: 15; J gene: TRBJ1-1; V gene: TRBV27; CDR3 DNA: TGTGCCAGCAGTTTATCGAAGGGGGGTAGTGCTGAAGCTTTCTTT; CDR3 protein: CASSLSKGGSAEAFF
D gene: -; clone size: few; CDR3 length: 14; J gene: TRBJ2-4; V gene: TRBV7-2; CDR3 DNA: TGTGCCAGCAGCTTCGGGCTGGCCAAAAACATTCAGTACTTC; CDR3 protein: CASSFGLAKNIQYF
D gene: -; clone size: -; CDR3 length: 18; J gene: TRBJ1-5; V gene: TRBV15; CDR3 DNA: TGTGCCACCAGCAGAGATCAAGGGGACCTTTATAGCAATCAGCCCCAGCATTTT; CDR3 protein: CATSRDQGDLYSNQPQHF
D gene: -; clone size: -; CDR3 length: 14; J gene: TRBJ1-4; V gene: TRBV5-1; CDR3 DNA: TGCGCCAGCAGCCCAGGCTTAGGGAATGAAAAACTGTTTTTT; CDR3 protein: CASSPGLGNEKLFF
D gene: -; clone size: -; CDR3 length: 14; J gene: TRBJ1-1; V gene: TRBV4-1; CDR3 DNA: TGCGCCAGCAGCCAAGTAGGGACGGGAAGAGGAGCTTTCTTT; CDR3 protein: CASSQVGTGRGAFF
D gene: -; clone size: -; CDR3 length: 15; J gene: TRBJ2-1; V gene: TRBV9; CDR3 DNA: TGTGCCAGCAGCGTACAGGGAAGCTCCTACAATGAGCAGTTCTTC; CDR3 protein: CASSVQGSSYNEQFF
D gene: -; clone size: -; CDR3 length: 16; J gene: TRBJ2-2; V gene: TRBV12-5; CDR3 DNA: TGTGCTAGTGGTTTTAGGGTTACCGGCGGGACCGGGGAGCTGTTTTTT; CDR3 protein: CASGFRVTGGTGELFF
D gene: -; clone size: few; CDR3 length: 13; J gene: TRBJ1-6; V gene: TRBV6-5; CDR3 DNA: TGTGCCAGCAGGATGGGTCGCGGTTCACCCCTCCACTTT; CDR3 protein: CASRMGRGSPLHF
D gene: TRBD1; clone size: -; CDR3 length: 14; J gene: TRBJ1-5; V gene: TRBV29-1; CDR3 DNA: TGCAGCGTTGGAGGGGGCTATAGCAATCAGCCCCAGCATTTT; CDR3 protein: CSVGGGYSNQPQHF